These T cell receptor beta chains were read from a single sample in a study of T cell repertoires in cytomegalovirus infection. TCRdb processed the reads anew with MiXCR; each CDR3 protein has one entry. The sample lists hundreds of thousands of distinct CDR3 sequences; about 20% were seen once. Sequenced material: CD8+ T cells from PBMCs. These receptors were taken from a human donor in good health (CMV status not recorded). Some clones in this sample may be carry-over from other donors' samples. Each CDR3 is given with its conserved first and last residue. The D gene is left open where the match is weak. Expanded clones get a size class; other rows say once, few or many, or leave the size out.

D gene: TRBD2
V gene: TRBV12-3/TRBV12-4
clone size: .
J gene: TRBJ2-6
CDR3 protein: CASFRAGASSGANVLTF
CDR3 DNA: TGTGCCAGCTTTAGAGCGGGGGCCAGCTCTGGGGCCAACGTCCTGACTTTC

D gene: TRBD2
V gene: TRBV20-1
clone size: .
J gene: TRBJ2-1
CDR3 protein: CSARAISTSGGAYEQFF
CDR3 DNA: TGCAGTGCTAGAGCCATATCGACTAGCGGGGGGGCGTATGAGCAGTTCTTC

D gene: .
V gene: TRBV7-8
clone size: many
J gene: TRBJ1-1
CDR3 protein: CASSPHPGTPEAFF
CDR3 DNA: TGTGCCAGCAGCCCTCACCCCGGGACACCAGAAGCTTTCTTT

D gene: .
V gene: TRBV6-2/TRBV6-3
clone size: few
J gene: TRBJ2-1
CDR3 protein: CASSYDPSGSSYNEQFF
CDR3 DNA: TGTGCCAGCAGTTACGACCCGAGCGGAAGCTCCTACAATGAGCAGTTCTTC

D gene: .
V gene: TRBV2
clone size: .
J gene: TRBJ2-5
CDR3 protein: CASHRELQETQYF
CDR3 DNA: TGTGCCAGCCACAGGGAACTCCAAGAGACCCAGTACTTC

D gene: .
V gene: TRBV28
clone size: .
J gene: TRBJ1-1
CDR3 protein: CASSFRGGGRTEAFF
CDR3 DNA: TGTGCCAGCAGTTTTCGCGGGGGGGGTCGGACTGAAGCTTTCTTT

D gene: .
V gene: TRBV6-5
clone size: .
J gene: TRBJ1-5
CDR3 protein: CASKDGLNQPQHF
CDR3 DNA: TGTGCCAGCAAGGACGGCCTCAATCAGCCCCAGCATTTT

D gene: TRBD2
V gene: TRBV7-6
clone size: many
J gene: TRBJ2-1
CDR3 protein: CASSPRASGGAGEQFF
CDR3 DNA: TGTGCCAGCAGCCCCCGGGCTAGCGGGGGGGCGGGTGAGCAGTTCTTC

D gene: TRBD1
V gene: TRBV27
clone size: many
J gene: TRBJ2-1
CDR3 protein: CASRVGTDQFF
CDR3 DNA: TGTGCCAGCAGAGTAGGGACAGATCAGTTCTTC

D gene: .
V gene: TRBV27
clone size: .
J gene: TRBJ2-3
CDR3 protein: CASSPTGYADTQYF
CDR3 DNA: TGTGCCAGCAGTCCCACAGGGTATGCAGATACGCAGTATTTT

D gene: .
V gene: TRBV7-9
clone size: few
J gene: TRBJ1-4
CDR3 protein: CASSLVPTEANEKLFF
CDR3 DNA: TGTGCCAGCAGCTTAGTTCCCACGGAAGCTAATGAAAAACTGTTTTTT

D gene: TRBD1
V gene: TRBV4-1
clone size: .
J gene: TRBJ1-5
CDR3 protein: CASSHVYRGRGQPQHF
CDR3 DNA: TGCGCCAGCAGCCATGTATACAGGGGGCGAGGTCAGCCCCAGCATTTT

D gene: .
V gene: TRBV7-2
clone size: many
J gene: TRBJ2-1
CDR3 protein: CASSLYGYNEQFF
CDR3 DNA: TGTGCCAGCAGCTTATACGGTTACAATGAGCAGTTCTTC

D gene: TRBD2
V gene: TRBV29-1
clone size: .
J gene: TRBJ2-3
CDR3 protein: CSVEGSSGGVADTQYF
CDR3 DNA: TGCAGCGTTGAAGGGTCGAGCGGGGGGGTGGCAGATACGCAGTATTTT

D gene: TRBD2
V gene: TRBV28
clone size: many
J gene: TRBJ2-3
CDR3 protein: CASSPGLAGFTDTQYF
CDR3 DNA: TGTGCCAGCAGTCCCGGACTAGCGGGGTTCACAGATACGCAGTATTTT

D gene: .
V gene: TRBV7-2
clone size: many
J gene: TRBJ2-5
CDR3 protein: CASSLALGSQETQYF
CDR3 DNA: TGTGCCAGCAGCTTAGCGCTTGGCAGCCAAGAGACCCAGTACTTC

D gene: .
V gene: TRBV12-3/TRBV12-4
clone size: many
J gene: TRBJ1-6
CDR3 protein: CASSTGGVRSPLHF
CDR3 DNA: TGTGCCAGCTCTACGGGGGGGGTTCGTTCACCCCTCCACTTT

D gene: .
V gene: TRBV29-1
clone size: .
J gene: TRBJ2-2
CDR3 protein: CSVLGTGELFF
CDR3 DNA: TGCAGCGTTCTGGGCACCGGGGAGCTGTTTTTT

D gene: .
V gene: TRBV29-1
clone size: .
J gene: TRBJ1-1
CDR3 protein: CSVEPAGGIEAFF
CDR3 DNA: TGCAGCGTTGAGCCGGCCGGGGGGATTGAAGCTTTCTTT

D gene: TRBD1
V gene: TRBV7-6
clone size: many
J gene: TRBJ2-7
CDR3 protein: CATIIAGTAYEQYF
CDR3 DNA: TGTGCCACTATCATAGCCGGGACAGCCTACGAGCAGTACTTC

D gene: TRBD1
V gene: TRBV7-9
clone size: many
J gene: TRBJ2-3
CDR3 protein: CASNRPDRESTDTQYF
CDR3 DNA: TGTGCCAGCAACCGACCCGACAGGGAGAGCACAGATACGCAGTATTTT

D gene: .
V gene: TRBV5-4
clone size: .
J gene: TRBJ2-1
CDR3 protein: CASSWRYNEQFF
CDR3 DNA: TGTGCCAGCAGCTGGCGCTACAATGAGCAGTTCTTC

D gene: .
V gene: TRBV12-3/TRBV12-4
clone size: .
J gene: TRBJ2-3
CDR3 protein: CASSAYTGRTDTQYF
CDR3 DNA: TGTGCCAGCAGTGCCTACACAGGTCGCACAGATACGCAGTATTTT

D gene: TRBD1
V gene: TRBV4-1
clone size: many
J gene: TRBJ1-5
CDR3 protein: CASSLGGWQPQHF
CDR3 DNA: TGCGCCAGCAGCCTAGGGGGCTGGCAGCCCCAGCATTTT

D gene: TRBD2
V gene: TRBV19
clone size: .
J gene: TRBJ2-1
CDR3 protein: CASSIRGGDFSYNEQFF
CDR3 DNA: TGTGCCAGTAGTATTCGGGGGGGCGACTTCTCCTACAATGAGCAGTTCTTC

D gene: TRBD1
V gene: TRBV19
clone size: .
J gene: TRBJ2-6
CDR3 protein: CASTDRVSGANVLTF
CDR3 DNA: TGTGCCAGTACCGACAGGGTGTCAGGGGCCAACGTCCTGACTTTC

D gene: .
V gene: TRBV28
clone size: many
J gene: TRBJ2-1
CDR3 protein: CASSFPDGYYNEQFF
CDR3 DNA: TGTGCCAGCAGTTTCCCCGACGGATATTACAATGAGCAGTTCTTC

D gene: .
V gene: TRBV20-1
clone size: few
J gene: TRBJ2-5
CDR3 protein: CSARRPRRVQETQYF
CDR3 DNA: TGCAGTGCTAGGCGTCCTCGTCGGGTCCAAGAGACCCAGTACTTC

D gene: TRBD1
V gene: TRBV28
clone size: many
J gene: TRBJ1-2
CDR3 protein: CASSLFIWIVTGHLKYGYTF
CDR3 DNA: TGTGCCAGCAGTTTATTTATTTGGATTGTGACAGGGCACCTAAAATATGGCTACACCTTC

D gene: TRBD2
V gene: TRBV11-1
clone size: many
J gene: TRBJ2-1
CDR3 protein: CASRPGLAGLEQFF
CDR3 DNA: TGTGCCAGCAGACCGGGACTAGCGGGGCTCGAGCAGTTCTTC

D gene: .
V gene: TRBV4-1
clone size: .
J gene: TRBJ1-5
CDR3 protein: CASSQGRQGRQPQHF
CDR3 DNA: TGCGCCAGCAGCCAAGGTCGGCAGGGGCGTCAGCCCCAGCATTTT

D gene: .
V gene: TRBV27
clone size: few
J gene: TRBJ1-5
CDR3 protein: CASSLGVGYSNQPQHF
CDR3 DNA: TGTGCCAGCAGTTTAGGGGTCGGCTATAGCAATCAGCCCCAGCATTTT